Shown below are 26 T cell receptor beta chains from a single sample sequenced in a study of regulatory T cells in long-lasting Graves disease listed by TCRdb under 2021. Receptor amplification or capture employed multiplex PCR. TCRdb lists the instrument as Illumina HiSeq 4000. CDR3 regions were amplified by Arm-PCR with iRepertoire HTBI primers to construct TCR beta libraries. Clones were called with MiXCR by TCRdb after fastp trimmed the public reads at Q25, and only in-frame beta chains were retained. Rows with one shared CDR3 protein collapse into an entry with the most common genes and DNA. This sample is represented by about 540,000 distinct CDR3 sequences; roughly 14% of them were singletons. The top ten constitute roughly 9.7% of the sample. The label giving this sample's time point can be read as: newly diagnosed GD, antithyroid drugs for less than 3 months. RNA was extracted from PBMCs in TRIzol for both TCR sequencing and RNA sequencing.

The same data also went into a second study, on T cells in Graves' hyperthyroidism and ophthalmopathy.

Here the sequenced sample was peripheral blood mononuclear cells (PBMCs), taken at new diagnosis, from a patient treated with antithyroid drugs. The receptors originated from a man younger than 40 with Graves disease. Donor details come from another sample of the same person, matched by shared clones.

This clonotype was seen more than once but under ten times. The chain recombines TRBV2 with TRBJ1-2; TRBD1 might be the D (5 bases). CDR1 and CDR2 from the germline V gene are SNHLY and FYNNEI. The CDR3 loop spans 13 amino acids. Trimming took off 2 bases at V and 4 bases at J, with 8 bases between the two ends. The CDR3 nucleotides read TGTGCCAGCAGTGAAAGGGGTTCCTATGGCTACACCTTC. This gives the protein CASSERGSYGYTF.

Many counts were recorded for this clonotype. CDR3 in DNA: TGTGCCATCAGGAGGGGCGGAGGAGAGACCGGGGAGCTGTTTTTT. Amino acid sequence: CAIRRGGGETGELFF. The chain couples TRBV10-3 to TRBJ2-2; tentatively, D is TRBD1 or TRBD2 (5 bases each). V was cut by 6 bases and J by 5 bases, with 16 bases left in between. CDR3 length: 15 residues. Per germline, CDR1 ENHRY and CDR2 SYGVKD.

In this sample, this clonotype turned up many times. This chain connects TRBV28 to TRBJ2-3; 7 positions agree with TRBD2. The CDR3 is 15 amino acids. Germline loops: CDR1 MDHEN, CDR2 SYDVKM. J lost 8 bases, V lost 6 bases, and 14 bases had no gene match. In DNA, the CDR3 is TGTGCCAGCAGCCTAATCGGGGGGAAGGGAGGTACGCAGTATTTT. Protein product: CASSLIGGKGGTQYF.

The table lists this clonotype with many counts. The rearrangement uses TRBV5-1 and TRBJ2-1; 8 positions agree with TRBD2. V lost 2 bases and J lost 8; bases outside the gene matches: 9. The CDR3 spans 15 residues. The germline V gene has CDR1 SGHRS and CDR2 YFSETQ. The CDR3 sequence is CASSFDGRASDEQFF. The CDR3 DNA is TGCGCCAGCAGCTTTGACGGGAGGGCGTCAGATGAGCAGTTCTTC.

This clonotype was seen at least ten times. The chain joins TRBV19 to TRBJ2-3, with 10 bases lining up with TRBD1. With 5 bases clipped from V and 3 bases from J, the junction kept 8 bases outside the gene matches. The CDR3 totals 16 residues. Germline V CDR1 and CDR2: LNHDA, SQIVND (reference sequence). The CDR3 spells CASSVEAGQGTDTQYF. The CDR3 bases are TGTGCCAGTAGTGTTGAGGCGGGACAGGGGACAGATACGCAGTATTTT.

The rearrangement links TRBV7-8 to TRBJ1-3; TRBD1 is a possible D gene (5 bases). The CDR3 is 16 residues long. Trimming shortened V by 2 bases and J by 7 bases, and 18 bases separated the two germline ends. Germline V gene sequence: CDR1 SGHVS, CDR2 FQNEAQ. The CDR3 DNA is TGTGCCAGCAGCTTATCGCCTTGGGGGGTTTATAACACCATATATTTT. This translates into CASSLSPWGVYNTIYF.

The chain has TRBV5-1 and TRBJ2-2; D perhaps matches TRBD2 (5 bases). Germline-derived CDR1 and CDR2 are SGHRS and YFSETQ. Trimming shortened V by 4 bases and J by 8 bases, and 21 bases separated the two germline ends. The CDR3 length is 16 residues. The CDR3 nucleotides read TGCGCCAGCAGCAACCATCGTCAACTAGTAACGGGGGAGCTGTTTTTT. It translates to CASSNHRQLVTGELFF.

There are many counts of this clonotype. As DNA, the CDR3 is TGTGCCTGGAGTAGCTCAGATACGCAGTATTTT. Translated: CAWSSSDTQYF. The chain joins TRBV30 to TRBJ2-3, with D unclear. This CDR3 contains 11 residues. Trimming removed 2 bases from V and 4 bases from J, with 4 bases in between. Germline CDR1 and CDR2: GTSNPN and SVGIG (reference sequence).

This clonotype was detected many times. The rearrangement links TRBV24-1 to TRBJ2-5, with TRBD2 matching over 14 bases. V lost 4 bases and J lost 3; bases outside the gene matches: 6. The germline gives CDR1 KGHDR, CDR2 SFDVKD. The CDR3 covers 17 residues. DNA for the CDR3: TGTGCCACCAGTGACCATGGGACTAGCGGGAGCAAAGAGACCCAGTACTTC. This codes for CATSDHGTSGSKETQYF.

Remarks on this clonotype: A read error is possible here, since a much larger clone lies one base away. The chain employs TRBV27 and TRBJ2-5; D is ambiguous. In germline, CDR1 is MNHEY, CDR2 SMNVEV (reference sequence). The CDR3 length is 16 residues. V shed 2 bases and J shed 3 bases, with 16 bases lying between them. CDR3 sequence reads: CASSLTAPRVEETQYF. As DNA, the CDR3 is TGTGCCAGCAGTTTAACCGCTCCTCGGGTAGAAGAGACCCAGTACTTC.

This clonotype occurred many times. The chain uses TRBV30 and TRBJ2-7, with unresolved D. V lost 1 base and J lost 3, with 4 bases in between. The CDR3 runs to 11 residues. Germline V CDR1 and CDR2: GTSNPN, SVGIG (reference sequence). The CDR3 region has the DNA TGTGCCTGGAGTGGGGGCTACGAGCAGTACTTC. This translates into CAWSGGYEQYF.

The gene calls are TRBV7-3 and TRBJ2-2; D gene ambiguous. Germline CDR1 and CDR2: SGHTA and FQGTGA. Trimming cost V 5 bases and J 7 bases, with 17 bases left between them. CDR3 size: 15 residues. The CDR3 spells CASSLLVAGRGELFF. In nucleotides, the CDR3 is TGTGCCAGCAGCCTCCTGGTTGCCGGGCGCGGGGAGCTGTTTTTT.

This clonotype was seen at least ten times. The chain links TRBV20-1 to TRBJ2-2; D is possibly TRBD1 (6 bases). Trimming removed 2 bases from V and 7 bases from J, with 8 bases in between. The CDR3 is 12 amino acids. Per germline, CDR1 DFQATT and CDR2 SNEGSKA (reference sequence). CDR3 protein: CSARPGHGELFF. In nucleotides, the CDR3 is TGCAGTGCTAGACCGGGACACGGGGAGCTGTTTTTT.

This clonotype was seen repeatedly, ten times or more. The rearrangement uses TRBV20-1 and TRBJ2-3; 11 positions match TRBD2. The germline V gene has CDR1 DFQATT and CDR2 SNEGSKA (reference sequence). The CDR3 length is 15 residues. Unmatched junction bases numbered 9, after V lost 2 bases and J lost 8 bases. The CDR3 reads CSARKLAGGPLTQYF. The CDR3 nucleotides are TGCAGTGCTAGAAAGCTAGCGGGAGGACCACTTACGCAGTATTTT.

On this clonotype: This clone may be a read error of a much larger clone one base away. V gene TRBV6-1 combines with J gene TRBJ2-5; TRBD2 aligns across 8 bases. This CDR3 has 14 amino acids. Germline V lookup: CDR1 MNHNS, CDR2 SASEGT. The CDR3 spells CASGYGRAGETQCF. As DNA, the CDR3 is TGTGCCAGCGGATACGGGAGGGCCGGCGAGACCCAGTGCTTC.

This chain links TRBV27 with TRBJ1-1; D unresolved. The CDR3 runs to 13 residues. Germline V gives CDR1 MNHEY, CDR2 SMNVEV (reference sequence). Trimming removed 4 bases at V and 5 bases at J, with 11 bases between. The CDR3 loop reads CASSSREWTEAFF. The CDR3 bases are TGTGCCAGCAGTTCGAGGGAATGGACTGAAGCTTTCTTT.

This chain links TRBV6-1 with TRBJ2-7; 11 positions match TRBD2. Per the germline V gene, CDR1 is MNHNS and CDR2 is SASEGT. V dropped 6 bases and J dropped 2; count of bases not matched to a gene: 6. CDR3 size: 15 residues. The CDR3 DNA is TGTGCCAGCAGACAAACTAGCGGGAGCACCTACGAGCAGTACTTC. This translates into CASRQTSGSTYEQYF.

The chain employs TRBV27 and TRBJ2-1; D is ambiguous. This CDR3 has 14 amino acids. Per germline, CDR1 MNHEY and CDR2 SMNVEV (reference sequence). The V end lost 4 bases, the J end lost 5 bases, and 12 bases lay between the germline ends. DNA of the CDR3: TGTGCCAGCAGTTCCTATTACTCTCACAATGAGCAGTTCTTC. Translation: CASSSYYSHNEQFF.

At least ten counts were recorded for this clonotype. J is TRBJ2-7 and V is TRBV30; TRBD2 aligns across 11 bases. V was pared by 1 base and J by 7 bases, with 3 bases of the junction left unmatched. The CDR3 sequence is 13 residues long. Germline V lookup: CDR1 GTSNPN, CDR2 SVGIG (reference sequence). The CDR3 bases are TGTGCCTGGAGTGCCCTAGCGGGAGGAGAGCAGTACTTC. This sequence encodes CAWSALAGGEQYF.

The chain employs TRBV12-3 or TRBV12-4 and TRBJ1-1; possibly TRBD1 for D (5 bases). The CDR3 extends over 14 amino acids. V lost 8 bases to trimming and J lost 4 bases, with 17 bases between them. The CDR3 sequence: CASSPAGRSTEAFF. The CDR3 DNA follows: TGTGCCAGCTCACCGGCAGGGAGAAGCACTGAAGCTTTCTTT.

This clonotype has more than one count but fewer than ten. This may arise from a read error, as a much more abundant clone is one base away. The chain is built from TRBV12-3 or TRBV12-4 and TRBJ2-5; D possibly corresponds to TRBD2 (6 bases). The CDR3 loop spans 14 amino acids. The V end was cut by 7 bases, the J end by 1 base, with 13 bases between. The CDR3 nucleotides are TGTGCCAGCAACCTGCGGGGAACCCAAGAGACCCAGTACTTC. Encoded protein: CASNLRGTQETQYF.

In its sample, this clonotype was seen many times. The V call is TRBV3-1, the J call TRBJ2-7; 9 nucleotides line up with TRBD2. The CDR3 spans 15 residues. Trimming at V came to 1 base and at J to 2 bases, leaving 3 bases not matched to a gene. The germline V gene encodes CDR1 LGHDT and CDR2 YNNKEL (reference sequence). The CDR3 DNA reads TGTGCCAGCAGCCAAGTCCCTAGCGGGACCTACGAGCAGTACTTC. This encodes CASSQVPSGTYEQYF.

CDR3 bases: TGTGCCAGTAGTATAGGACCCCCGGGACTAGCGGGAGACGAGCAGTACTTC. It yields the protein CASSIGPPGLAGDEQYF. The chain joins TRBV19 to TRBJ2-7, with 14 bases that match TRBD2. Germline V lookup: CDR1 LNHDA, CDR2 SQIVND (reference sequence). The CDR3 has 17 residues. V shed 1 base and J 5 bases; nucleotides not matched to a gene: 7.

This clonotype occurred many times. V and J are TRBV20-1 and TRBJ2-3, with D unresolved. With 0 bases removed from V and 4 bases from J, the gap between germline ends came to 14 bases. The CDR3 extends over 15 amino acids. Germline V CDR1 and CDR2: DFQATT, SNEGSKA (reference sequence). The DNA for the CDR3 is TGCAGTGCTAGAGATGGGCGGTTAAGGGCAGATACGCAGTATTTT. Its translation: CSARDGRLRADTQYF.

In the case of this clonotype: A much larger clone differs by one base, so this may be a read error. The chain joins TRBV7-2 to TRBJ1-4; D may be TRBD1 (6 bases). The ends were cut back, 1 base at V and 8 bases at J, with 20 bases in the middle. The CDR3 has 17 amino acids. Germline loops: CDR1 SGHTA, CDR2 FQGNSA. The CDR3 here is CASSLEGGGRGTEKLFF. The DNA of the CDR3 is TGTGCCAGCAGCTTAGAGGGTGGGGGCAGGGGTACCGAAAAACTGTTTTTT.

This clonotype was counted many times. The chain couples TRBV5-1 to TRBJ2-3, with D unresolved. The germline gives CDR1 SGHRS, CDR2 YFSETQ. The CDR3 sequence is 15 residues long. Trimming cost V 4 bases and J 2 bases, with 14 bases left between them. The CDR3 DNA follows: TGCGCCAGCAGCAGCAGCGCTGGTGCCACAGATACGCAGTATTTT. It is translated as CASSSSAGATDTQYF.